This T cell receptor (beta chain) comes out of a study of blood T cell repertoires in COVID-19. Sequencing was performed with immunoSEQ multiplex PCR; in TCRdb, only in-frame clones are kept and a portion is missing. Among tens of thousands of clones, 90% to 95% were seen once, and the ten largest hold about 7.3%. CDR1 and CDR2 (germline): SEHNR, FQNEAQ (reference sequence). This CDR3 region has 15 residues. V was pared by 5 bases and J by 14 bases, with 17 bases of the junction left unmatched. The receptor was derived from a woman aged 60-70 years with active or convalescent COVID-19. The chain combines TRBV7-9 with TRBJ1-4; 7 bases match TRBD1. Sample: peripheral blood. CDR3 residues: CASSHNLRQGIDLFF. The CDR3 nucleotides read TGTGCCAGCAGCCACAACCTTAGACAGGGTATCGACCTGTTTTTT.